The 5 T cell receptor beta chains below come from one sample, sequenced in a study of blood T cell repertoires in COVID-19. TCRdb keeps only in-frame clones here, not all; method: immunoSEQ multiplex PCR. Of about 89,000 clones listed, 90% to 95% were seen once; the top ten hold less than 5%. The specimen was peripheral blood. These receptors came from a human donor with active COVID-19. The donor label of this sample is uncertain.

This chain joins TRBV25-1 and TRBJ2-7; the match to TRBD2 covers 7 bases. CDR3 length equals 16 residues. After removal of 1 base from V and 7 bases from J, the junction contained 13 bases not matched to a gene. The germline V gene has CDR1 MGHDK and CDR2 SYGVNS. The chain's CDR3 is CASSEFGGGPHEEQYF. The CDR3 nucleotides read TGTGCCAGCAGTGAATTTGGGGGAGGGCCGCATGAAGAGCAGTACTTC.

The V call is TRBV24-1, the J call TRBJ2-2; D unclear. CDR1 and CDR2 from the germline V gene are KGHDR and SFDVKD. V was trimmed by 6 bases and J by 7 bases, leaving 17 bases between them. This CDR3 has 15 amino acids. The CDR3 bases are TGTGCCACCAGTAGGCCTAGTAATCTCGGCGGGGAGCTGTTTTTT. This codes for CATSRPSNLGGELFF.

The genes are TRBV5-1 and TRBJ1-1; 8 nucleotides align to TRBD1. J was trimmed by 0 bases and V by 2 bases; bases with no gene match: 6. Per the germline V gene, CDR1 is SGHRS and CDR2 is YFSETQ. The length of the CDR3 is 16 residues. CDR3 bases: TGCGCCAGCAGCTTCGGGACAGGAGGCTTGAACACTGAAGCTTTCTTT. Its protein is CASSFGTGGLNTEAFF.

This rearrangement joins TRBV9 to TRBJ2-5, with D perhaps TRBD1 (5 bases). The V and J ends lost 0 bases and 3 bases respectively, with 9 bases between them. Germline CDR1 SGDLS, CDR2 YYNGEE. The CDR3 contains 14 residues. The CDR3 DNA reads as TGTGCCAGCAGCGTAGCTCTACAGGAAGAGACCCAGTACTTC. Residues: CASSVALQEETQYF.

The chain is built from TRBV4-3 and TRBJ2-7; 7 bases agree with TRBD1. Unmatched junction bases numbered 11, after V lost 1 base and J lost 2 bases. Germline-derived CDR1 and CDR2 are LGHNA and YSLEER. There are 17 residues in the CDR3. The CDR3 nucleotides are TGCGCCAGCAGCCAAGCTACTTCGGGGACAGAGCCCTACGAGCAGTACTTC. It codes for CASSQATSGTEPYEQYF.